Listed below are T cell receptor beta chains from one sample, sequenced in a study of cytomegalovirus exposure and HLA in healthy donors. Clones were sequenced by immunoSEQ multiplex PCR, and TCRdb holds only the in-frame ones, with some missing. Among about 250,000 clones, roughly 87% were seen once, and the ten largest hold around 12%. The material sequenced was PBMCs. These receptors came from a man aged 18 to 30 in good health and CMV-seropositive. The conserved cysteine and the conserved F or W are not part of the CDR3 here.

j_call: TRBJ1-4; v_call: TRBV6-6; cdr3_aa: ASRKGTVDHEKLF
j_call: TRBJ1-5; v_call: TRBV7-9; cdr3_aa: ASSLGTGGAEYQPQH
j_call: TRBJ1-4; v_call: TRBV2; cdr3_aa: ASSDPRGQEKLF
j_call: TRBJ2-3; v_call: TRBV7-9; cdr3_aa: ASSLGLVSTDTQY
j_call: TRBJ2-5; v_call: TRBV4-3; cdr3_aa: ASSQEGDRGPETQY
j_call: TRBJ2-1; v_call: TRBV6-4; cdr3_aa: ASSDSSGSYNEQF
j_call: TRBJ1-5; v_call: TRBV29-1; cdr3_aa: SVRQGHQPQH
j_call: TRBJ2-3; v_call: TRBV9; cdr3_aa: ASSVGASGYTDTQY
j_call: TRBJ2-2; v_call: TRBV14; cdr3_aa: ASSRNGGETGELF
j_call: TRBJ2-7; v_call: TRBV7-9; cdr3_aa: ASSLGAGDYEQY
j_call: TRBJ1-2; v_call: TRBV9; cdr3_aa: ASSDRDRGLGYGYT
j_call: TRBJ1-3; v_call: TRBV5-1; cdr3_aa: ASSLTGYGNTIY
j_call: TRBJ2-1; v_call: TRBV6-5; cdr3_aa: ASNKRANSYNEQF
j_call: TRBJ2-3; v_call: TRBV9; cdr3_aa: ASSVETTDTQY
j_call: TRBJ2-1; v_call: TRBV29-1; cdr3_aa: SVESRDLYNEQF
j_call: TRBJ2-7; v_call: TRBV2; cdr3_aa: ASKVHPADYEQY
j_call: TRBJ2-7; v_call: TRBV5-1; cdr3_aa: ASSLLGLESYEQY
j_call: TRBJ1-4; v_call: TRBV15; cdr3_aa: ATSRDKQEKLF
j_call: TRBJ2-7; v_call: TRBV5-6; cdr3_aa: ASSLIGLAGRFYEQY
j_call: TRBJ2-7; v_call: TRBV7-8; cdr3_aa: ASSRSSGRAKGEQY
j_call: TRBJ2-5; v_call: TRBV4-2; cdr3_aa: ASSRRAGGIGETQY
j_call: TRBJ2-3; v_call: TRBV2; cdr3_aa: ASSEWGTDTQY
j_call: TRBJ2-7; v_call: TRBV5-1; cdr3_aa: ASSLGLAEAYEQY
j_call: TRBJ2-4; v_call: TRBV11-2; cdr3_aa: ASSLDWNSGYQY
j_call: TRBJ2-2; v_call: TRBV14; cdr3_aa: ASSQQGFTGELF
j_call: TRBJ1-1; v_call: TRBV10-3; cdr3_aa: AISTLGGFNTEAF
j_call: TRBJ2-5; v_call: TRBV6-6; cdr3_aa: ASSYSRALYQETQY
j_call: TRBJ1-4; v_call: TRBV5-6; cdr3_aa: ASSSVATNEKLF
j_call: TRBJ2-7; v_call: TRBV7-8; cdr3_aa: ASSLVGRKPYEQY
j_call: TRBJ2-2; v_call: TRBV4-1; cdr3_aa: ASSQGVPRGGRTAGELF
j_call: TRBJ2-3; v_call: TRBV29-1; cdr3_aa: SGLAGAVPDTQY
j_call: TRBJ2-3; v_call: TRBV28; cdr3_aa: ALGLAGTDTQY
j_call: TRBJ2-7; v_call: TRBV29-1; cdr3_aa: SVGETGGLYEQY
j_call: TRBJ2-1; v_call: TRBV7-2; cdr3_aa: ASSRFRESYNEQF
j_call: TRBJ1-1; v_call: TRBV11-2; cdr3_aa: ASSLTRTGPNTEAF
j_call: TRBJ1-3; v_call: TRBV11-2; cdr3_aa: ASSLLQGSGNTIY
j_call: TRBJ1-5; v_call: TRBV27; cdr3_aa: ASSLSLGGNQPQH
j_call: TRBJ2-1; v_call: TRBV6-1; cdr3_aa: ASSGPTIRRGNEQF
j_call: TRBJ1-4; v_call: TRBV5-1; cdr3_aa: ASSPGRLNEKLF
j_call: TRBJ1-1; v_call: TRBV6-5; cdr3_aa: ASRGYTEAF
j_call: TRBJ2-7; v_call: TRBV4-1; cdr3_aa: ASSQTSGTYEQY
j_call: TRBJ2-5; v_call: TRBV5-4; cdr3_aa: ASSLALTNQETQY
j_call: TRBJ1-1; v_call: TRBV4-1; cdr3_aa: ASSQQGDTEAF
j_call: TRBJ2-7; v_call: TRBV6-6; cdr3_aa: ASSFLGDGLEQY
j_call: TRBJ2-1; v_call: TRBV11-3; cdr3_aa: ASSPSSGRVSYNEQF
j_call: TRBJ2-7; v_call: TRBV2; cdr3_aa: ASNLWVGEQY
j_call: TRBJ2-3; v_call: TRBV6-1; cdr3_aa: ASRDSGDTQY
j_call: TRBJ1-5; v_call: TRBV5-1; cdr3_aa: ASSFDRGGQPQH
j_call: TRBJ1-3; v_call: TRBV9; cdr3_aa: ASSEQPSSGNTIY
j_call: TRBJ2-4; v_call: TRBV14; cdr3_aa: ASSQVRNIQY
j_call: TRBJ2-5; v_call: TRBV4-1; cdr3_aa: ASSQGVRDGQETQY
j_call: TRBJ1-1; v_call: TRBV28; cdr3_aa: ASSLHRNTEAF
j_call: TRBJ1-1; v_call: TRBV28; cdr3_aa: ASSPTGDNTEAF
j_call: TRBJ2-7; v_call: TRBV7-8; cdr3_aa: ASSAQSVGEQY